This T cell receptor beta chain was identified in a study of beta chain features in type 1 diabetes. General observations from the study: All four CD4+ subsets of Type 1 diabetes patients contained TCRB CDR3s that were moderately but significantly shorter. Resolution of whether HLA type affects TCRB rearrangement was not achieved here.

Of the isolated RNA, all was reverse transcribed, and so the sequenced material was expressed TCRB transcripts. Libraries were prepared by immunoSEQ multiplex PCR; TCRdb keeps only in-frame clonotypes and omits some of them. The sample yields fewer than 400,000 clones, under 8.5% seen once. In its sample, this clone was seen a few times. What it binds is unknown. This CDR3 spans 17 amino acids. V gave up 5 bases and J gave up 5 bases; unmatched junction bases: 12. Germline CDR1 reads MDHEN; CDR2 reads SYDVKM. The clonotype was recovered from a young woman in good health. This chain connects TRBV28 to TRBJ1-1; TRBD1 matches 12 bases. Sequencing was performed on central memory CD4+ T cells from blood. CDR3 DNA: TGTGCCAGCAGTACTACGGGACAGGGGGCCGTAATAACTGAAGCTTTCTTT. Amino acids: CASSTTGQGAVITEAFF. The full variable domain, rest sourced from reference TRBV28 and TRBJ1-1, is DVKVTQSSRYLVKRTGEKVFLECVQDMDHENMFWYRQDPGLGLRLIYFSYDVKMKEKGDIPEGYSVSREKKERFSLILESASTNQTSMYLCASSTTGQGAVITEAFFGQGTRLTVV.